The next 26 T cell receptor beta chains were all read from a single sample in a study of T-cell reconstitution after alpha-beta-depleted transplantation in children. Library preparation (for TCRbeta) was performed with unique molecular identifiers. TCRdb passed the PCR reads through MiXCR, listing each CDR3 protein once. Among 800,000 to 1,000,000 distinct CDR3 sequences listed, around 30% were seen once. The sequencing here drew on PBMCs, mostly from graft donor cells, taken 360 days after TCRalphabeta/CD19-depleted stem cell transplant. The receptors here all came from a boy in the first two years of life who had a stem cell transplant for SCID, so the T cells may come from the graft donor.

In its sample, this clonotype was seen a few times. The rearrangement links TRBV4-1 to TRBJ1-5; no reliable D call. Deletions cut 1 base from V and 9 bases from J, with 10 bases between. The CDR3 has 13 amino acids. Per the germline V gene, CDR1 is MGHRA and CDR2 is YSYEKL. The CDR3 DNA sequence: TGCGCCAGCAGCCAAGTAGGGCCCGGGCCCCAGCATTTT. It translates to CASSQVGPGPQHF.

V and J are TRBV10-3 and TRBJ1-2; no firm D call. In germline, CDR1 is ENHRY, CDR2 SYGVKD. V lost 0 bases to trimming and J lost 4 bases, with 12 bases between them. The CDR3 spans 15 residues. The CDR3 is CAISESTGLVYGYTF. The CDR3 coding sequence is TGTGCCATCAGTGAGTCGACGGGTCTGGTCTATGGCTACACCTTC.

This clonotype was counted a few times. J is TRBJ2-1 and V is TRBV7-9; 8 bases align to TRBD1. Germline V gene sequence: CDR1 SEHNR, CDR2 FQNEAQ (reference sequence). The CDR3 contains 13 residues. V gave up 3 bases and J gave up 6 bases; unmatched junction bases: 1. CDR3 nucleotide sequence: TGTGCCAGCAGCTTTGGGACAGGCAATGAGCAGTTCTTC. As protein: CASSFGTGNEQFF.

This clonotype was counted only a few times. CDR3 sequence: CASSQVPRRDTQYF. CDR3 sequence (DNA): TGCGCCAGCAGCCAAGTGCCCCGTCGGGATACGCAGTATTTT. The chain is built from TRBV4-1 and TRBJ2-3, with no clear D. CDR1 is MGHRA and CDR2 is YSYEKL in the germline V gene. Trimming took off 1 base at V and 6 bases at J, with 11 bases between the two ends. This CDR3 has 14 residues.

The chain joins TRBV20-1 to TRBJ2-5, with 7 bases aligning to TRBD2. Germline-derived CDR1 and CDR2 are DFQATT and SNEGSKA (reference sequence). This CDR3 has 13 residues. The V gene end was trimmed by 6 bases and the J gene end by 5 bases; junction bases not matched to a gene: 9. CDR3 DNA sequence: TGCAGTGCCCCTGGGAGGGGCCAGGAGACCCAGTACTTC. It yields the protein CSAPGRGQETQYF.

The CDR3 protein is CASSAGGGNEKLFF. The CDR3 bases are TGTGCCAGCAGCGCCGGCGGGGGTAATGAAAAACTGTTTTTT. The chain joins TRBV9 to TRBJ1-4; tentative D call: TRBD1 (5 bases). Trimming stripped 3 bases from V and 4 bases from J, with 10 bases between. Germline CDR1 SGDLS, CDR2 YYNGEE. The CDR3 contains 14 residues. The full variable domain, its missing parts supplied by reference TRBV9 and TRBJ1-4, is DSGVTQTPKHLITATGQRVTLRCSPRSGDLSVYWYQQSLDQGLQFLIQYYNGEERAKGNILERFSAQQFPDLHSELNLSSLELGDSALYFCASSAGGGNEKLFFGSGTQLSVL.

This sequence joins TRBV9 and TRBJ1-1; TRBD1 aligns across 8 bases. The CDR3 is 16 residues long. Germline V gene lookup returns CDR1 SGDLS and CDR2 YYNGEE. V lost 0 bases to trimming and J lost 3 bases; unmatched junction nucleotides: 7. The CDR3 here is CASSVVPTGEYTEAFF. The CDR3 nucleotides read TGTGCCAGCAGCGTAGTACCGACAGGGGAGTACACTGAAGCTTTCTTT.

There are a few counts of this clonotype. This chain joins TRBV19 and TRBJ1-2; TRBD1 aligns across 7 bases. There are 12 residues in the CDR3. Germline V gene data show CDR1 as LNHDA and CDR2 as SQIVND (reference sequence). J was trimmed by 4 bases and V by 9 bases; bases with no gene match: 5. The CDR3 bases are TGTGCCAGCACAGGGGATGGCTATGGCTACACCTTC. As protein: CASTGDGYGYTF. Full variable domain (outside the CDR3, taken from reference TRBV19 and TRBJ1-2): DGGITQSPKYLFRKEGQNVTLSCEQNLNHDAMYWYRQDPGQGLRLIYYSQIVNDFQKGDIAEGYSVSREKKESFPLTVTSAQKNPTAFYLCASTGDGYGYTFGSGTRLTVV.

This sequence joins TRBV4-1 and TRBJ1-5, with D possibly TRBD1 on 5 matching bases. The V end was cut by 1 base, the J end by 6 bases, with 16 bases between. Germline V gives CDR1 MGHRA, CDR2 YSYEKL. This CDR3 is 16 amino acids long. The CDR3 sequence is CASSQARDRRGQPQHF. In DNA, the CDR3 is TGCGCCAGCAGCCAAGCCCGGGACCGAAGAGGTCAGCCCCAGCATTTT.

This clonotype has a count of ten or more. The chain links TRBV19 to TRBJ2-3, with TRBD2 matching over 9 bases. The J segment lost 6 bases and the V segment lost 4 bases, leaving 11 bases of the junction unmatched. In germline, CDR1 is LNHDA, CDR2 SQIVND (reference sequence). This CDR3 is 16 amino acids long. In nucleotides, the CDR3 is TGTGCCAGTAGTACCGGGACTAGCATTGGCGGTGATACGCAGTATTTT. As protein: CASSTGTSIGGDTQYF.

This CDR3 is CASFVGPWRSNTGELFF. The CDR3 region has the DNA TGTGCCAGCTTCGTAGGGCCGTGGAGATCGAACACCGGGGAGCTGTTTTTT. The rearrangement links TRBV6-2 or TRBV6-3 to TRBJ2-2, with D uncertain. Per the germline V gene, CDR1 is MNHEY and CDR2 is SVGEGT. V lost 8 bases to trimming and J lost 0 bases, with 19 bases between them. CDR3 length equals 17 residues.

This rearrangement joins TRBV12-3 or TRBV12-4 to TRBJ2-7; D may be TRBD1 (6 bases). V dropped 5 bases and J dropped 12 bases, with 23 bases sitting between them. This CDR3 contains 14 residues. The CDR3 sequence: CASSLSPSTRGSYF. The CDR3, as DNA: TGTGCCAGCAGTCTTAGCCCGTCCACCAGGGGTTCGTACTTC.

This clonotype was found a few times. The chain links TRBV6-1 to TRBJ1-2; D is unclear. CDR1 is MNHNS and CDR2 is SASEGT in the germline V gene. The CDR3 length is 14 residues. V was pared by 6 bases and J by 5 bases, with 16 bases between. The chain's CDR3 is CASRGKTSYYGYTF. The DNA of the CDR3 is TGTGCCAGCAGGGGGAAAACGAGTTATTATGGCTACACCTTC.

This CDR3 reads CAISGQGAETQYF. The CDR3, as DNA: TGTGCCATCAGTGGTCAGGGGGCAGAGACCCAGTACTTC. The chain has TRBV10-3 and TRBJ2-5, with TRBD1 identical over 8 bases. Trimming cost V 4 bases and J 4 bases; bases outside gene matches: 2. The CDR3 contains 13 residues. Per germline, CDR1 ENHRY and CDR2 SYGVKD.

This clonotype has a handful of counts. The chain couples TRBV18 to TRBJ2-6; the match to TRBD2 covers 8 bases. The V and J ends lost 5 bases and 0 bases, in that order; junction bases with no gene match: 9. This CDR3 has 18 residues. Germline V CDR1 and CDR2: KGHSH, LQKENI. The CDR3 DNA is TGTGCCAGCTCATCCCGACAGGCGGGGGGCTCTGGGGCCAACGTCCTGACTTTC. Its translation: CASSSRQAGGSGANVLTF.

This clonotype was counted a few times. For the CDR3, the DNA is TGTGCCATCAGTGAACAACAGGGGGGAGGGTCCTATAATTCACCCCTCCACTTT. It is translated as CAISEQQGGGSYNSPLHF. This chain connects TRBV10-3 to TRBJ1-6, with 8 bases lining up with TRBD1. V lost 3 bases, J lost 1 base, and 8 bases stayed unmatched. This CDR3 region has 18 residues. The germline V gene has CDR1 ENHRY and CDR2 SYGVKD.

This clonotype occurred a few times. The V and J genes are TRBV7-8 and TRBJ1-5, with 8 bases aligning to TRBD1. The CDR3 contains 15 residues. After removal of 5 bases from V and 2 bases from J, the junction contained 5 bases not matched to a gene. From germline, CDR1 is SGHVS and CDR2 FQNEAQ. The CDR3 loop reads CASSPTGGGNQPQHF. The CDR3 coding sequence is TGTGCCAGCAGCCCTACAGGGGGTGGCAATCAGCCCCAGCATTTT. The full variable domain, its missing parts supplied by reference TRBV7-8 and TRBJ1-5, is GAGVSQSPRYKVAKRGQDVALRCDPISGHVSLFWYQQALGQGPEFLTYFQNEAQLDKSGLPSDRFFAERPEGSVSTLKIQRTQQEDSAVYLCASSPTGGGNQPQHFGDGTRLSIL.

This sequence joins TRBV5-1 and TRBJ1-1, with TRBD1 matching 9 bases. Looked up from germline, CDR1 is SGHRS and CDR2 is YFSETQ. CDR3 size: 17 residues. Trimming removed 2 bases from V and 5 bases from J; junction bases left unmatched: 13. In DNA form, the CDR3 reads TGCGCCAGCAGCTTACCCGGCGGACAGGGGTCCGAGACTGAAGCTTTCTTT. It yields the protein CASSLPGGQGSETEAFF.

This clonotype was recorded a few times. The gene calls are TRBV27 and TRBJ2-4; no firm D call. Trimming removed 2 bases from V and 9 bases from J, with 11 bases in between. The CDR3 is 13 residues long. CDR1 and CDR2 (germline): MNHEY, SMNVEV (reference sequence). CDR3 nucleotides: TGTGCCAGCAGTTTAAGTAGGGTGGTCATTCAGTACTTC. It specifies CASSLSRVVIQYF.

The chain is built from TRBV5-1 and TRBJ2-5; D is unclear. Germline assignment: CDR1 SGHRS and CDR2 YFSETQ. This CDR3 comprises 14 residues. Deletions cut 0 bases from V and 4 bases from J, with 10 bases between. In DNA, the CDR3 is TGCGCCAGCAGCTTGGATGGGTATAGAGAGACCCAGTACTTC. This sequence encodes CASSLDGYRETQYF.

This clonotype was counted a few times. The chain carries TRBV5-4 and TRBJ1-2; 7 positions match TRBD1. V lost 0 bases and J lost 7; bases outside the gene matches: 9. CDR1 is SGHNT, CDR2 YYREEE, per germline (reference sequence). This CDR3 is 15 amino acids long. The CDR3 coding sequence is TGTGCCAGCAGCTTGGGACAGGGAAATGTGGGTGGCTACACCTTC. Its translation is CASSLGQGNVGGYTF.

CDR3 sequence reads: CASHGSAGTEAFF. In nucleotides, the CDR3 is TGTGCCAGTCACGGCAGTGCGGGCACTGAAGCTTTCTTT. The J gene is TRBJ1-1, the V gene TRBV2; no clear D gene. The CDR3 has 13 residues. The V end was cut by 9 bases, the J end by 4 bases, with 15 bases between. The germline V gene encodes CDR1 SNHLY and CDR2 FYNNEI.

The chain uses TRBV6-5 and TRBJ1-1, with D perhaps matching TRBD1 (6 bases). There are 15 residues in the CDR3. The germline V gene has CDR1 MNHEY and CDR2 SVGAGI. The ends were cut back, 1 base at V and 10 bases at J, with 19 bases in the middle. CDR3 coding DNA: TGTGCCAGCAGTTACTTTACCGGGACTCCGGGGGCAGCTTTCTTT. Amino acid sequence: CASSYFTGTPGAAFF.

V is TRBV4-1 and J is TRBJ2-7; 8 positions match TRBD2. V was clipped by 1 base and J by 0 bases; unmatched bases: 8. The germline gives CDR1 MGHRA, CDR2 YSYEKL. The CDR3 spans 17 residues. The CDR3 is CASSQGPTSGSSYEQYF. The CDR3 DNA reads TGCGCCAGCAGCCAAGGCCCTACTAGCGGAAGCTCCTACGAGCAGTACTTC.

The chain links TRBV10-3 to TRBJ1-2, with D uncertain. The ends were cut back, 6 bases at V and 3 bases at J, with 8 bases in the middle. Germline CDR1 is ENHRY and CDR2 is SYGVKD. The CDR3 consists of 12 residues. The CDR3 DNA is TGTGCCATCAGGGACGGGGACTATGGCTACACCTTC. Translated: CAIRDGDYGYTF.

This clonotype came up a few times. The chain carries TRBV9 and TRBJ1-2; D call uncertain. From germline, CDR1 is SGDLS and CDR2 YYNGEE. The length of the CDR3 is 14 residues. Trimming stripped 0 bases from V and 4 bases from J, with 10 bases between. This CDR3 reads CASSVVGSGYGYTF. The CDR3 DNA reads TGTGCCAGCAGCGTAGTCGGCAGCGGCTATGGCTACACCTTC.